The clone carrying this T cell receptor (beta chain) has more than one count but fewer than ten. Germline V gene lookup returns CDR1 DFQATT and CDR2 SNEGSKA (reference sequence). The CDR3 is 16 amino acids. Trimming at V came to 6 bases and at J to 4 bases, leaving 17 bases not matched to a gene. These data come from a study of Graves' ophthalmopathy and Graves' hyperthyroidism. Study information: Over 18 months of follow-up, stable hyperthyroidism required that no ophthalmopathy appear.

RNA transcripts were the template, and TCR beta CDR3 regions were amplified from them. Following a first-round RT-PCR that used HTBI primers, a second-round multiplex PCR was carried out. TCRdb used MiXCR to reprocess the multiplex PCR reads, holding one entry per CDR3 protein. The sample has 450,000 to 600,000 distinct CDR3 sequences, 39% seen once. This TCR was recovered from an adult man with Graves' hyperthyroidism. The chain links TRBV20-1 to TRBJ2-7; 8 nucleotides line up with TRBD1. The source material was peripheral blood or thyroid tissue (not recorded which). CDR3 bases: TGCAGTGCGAGCCCATTCCGGGACAGGCCTTCTTACGAGCAGTACTTC. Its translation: CSASPFRDRPSYEQYF.